One TCR beta chain is described in this entry. With 4 bases clipped from V and 4 bases from J, the junction kept 4 bases outside the gene matches. Germline CDR1 SGHTA, CDR2 FQGTGA. The CDR3 is made up of 16 amino acids. Using immunoSEQ multiplex PCR, the repertoire was profiled, and TCRdb retains in-frame clones only, with some absent. The sample has about 94,000 clones, about 80% seen once. The data originate from a study of blood T cell repertoires in COVID-19. Study at large: T cells, B-cell-depleted T cells, or PBMCs provided the cDNA or gDNA that served as material.

The clonotype comes from a human donor in a cohort sampled during active COVID-19. The sequenced sample was peripheral blood. The chain is built from TRBV7-3 and TRBJ2-1, with 13 positions matching TRBD2. The CDR3: CASSSQGLAGYNEQFF. CDR3 DNA sequence: TGTGCCAGCAGCTCCCAGGGACTAGCGGGATACAATGAGCAGTTCTTC.